The rows below give T cell receptor beta chains drawn from one sample of a study of T cells in Graves' hyperthyroidism and ophthalmopathy. Using its own MiXCR run on the multiplex PCR reads, TCRdb lists one record per CDR3 protein. The repertoire holds roughly 350,000 distinct CDR3 sequences, about 13% seen once, with about 37% in the top ten. The sequencing sample was made of blood. These receptor sequences come from a woman aged 40-49 years with Graves' ophthalmopathy. Each CDR3 is given with its conserved first and last residue. The D gene is left open where the match is weak. Only part of the rows carry a size: once, few, many, or a class if the clone is expanded.

clone_size j_call cdr3_length d_call v_call cdr3_aa cdr3_nt
few TRBJ1-1 15 TRBD1 TRBV25-1 CASSEFDRGRTEAFF TGTGCCAGCAGTGAATTCGACAGGGGTAGGACTGAAGCTTTCTTT
many TRBJ1-1 15 . TRBV10-3 CAISSVDRSSTEAFF TGTGCCATCAGTAGTGTTGACAGGTCATCCACTGAAGCTTTCTTT
. TRBJ2-5 14 . TRBV10-1 CASSKSQGQETQYF TGCGCCAGCAGTAAGTCACAGGGACAAGAGACCCAGTACTTC
once TRBJ2-1 13 . TRBV12-3/TRBV12-4 CAGSLRTNNEQFF TGTGCCGGCAGTTTAAGGACTAACAATGAGCAGTTCTTC
many TRBJ2-7 11 . TRBV6-1 CASGHTYEQYF TGTGCCAGCGGCCATACCTACGAGCAGTACTTC
many TRBJ2-3 14 TRBD2 TRBV10-3 CATQPSGSGDTQYF TGTGCCACCCAACCTAGCGGGAGTGGTGATACGCAGTATTTT
few TRBJ2-5 15 . TRBV14 CASSRIRTVEETQYF TGTGCCAGCAGCCGTATCAGGACGGTGGAAGAGACCCAGTACTTC
many TRBJ1-5 14 . TRBV10-3 CAISETQGFQPQHF TGTGCCATCAGTGAGACTCAGGGGTTTCAGCCCCAGCATTTT
many TRBJ2-5 13 . TRBV3-1 CASSKDSQETQYF TGTGCCAGCAGCAAGGACAGTCAAGAGACCCAGTACTTC
many TRBJ2-3 18 TRBD2 TRBV20-1 CSALLTSGSTGDPDTQYF TGCAGTGCTCTGCTGACTAGCGGGTCGACGGGGGATCCAGATACGCAGTATTTT
. TRBJ2-7 15 . TRBV12-3/TRBV12-4 CASSFPGVADYEQYF TGTGCCAGCAGTTTCCCCGGGGTAGCGGACTACGAGCAGTACTTC
. TRBJ2-1 15 . TRBV20-1 CSARDLAGSWREQFF TGCAGTGCTAGAGATCTAGCCGGCAGCTGGCGTGAGCAGTTCTTC
few TRBJ1-1 13 . TRBV28 CASCGHGTGEAFF TGTGCCAGCTGCGGCCATGGGACGGGTGAAGCTTTCTTT
. TRBJ2-5 13 . TRBV5-8 CASSLTTLGTQYF TGTGCCAGCAGCCTGACCACTCTAGGGACCCAGTACTTC
few TRBJ1-1 13 TRBD1 TRBV4-1 CASSRRTGNEAFF TGCGCCAGCAGCCGTCGGACAGGTAATGAAGCTTTCTTT
few TRBJ1-2 12 . TRBV6-1 CASSRADYGYTF TGTGCCAGCTCCCGGGCCGACTATGGCTACACCTTC
many TRBJ1-1 14 . TRBV19 CASSTPSGNTEAFF TGTGCCAGTAGTACGCCCTCGGGAAACACTGAAGCTTTCTTT
few TRBJ2-7 16 TRBD2 TRBV20-1 CSARDDGTSVSYEQYF TGCAGTGCTAGAGATGATGGGACTAGCGTGTCCTACGAGCAGTACTTC
many TRBJ2-7 15 TRBD2 TRBV3-1 CASSPLAGGSTEQYF TGTGCCAGCAGCCCCTTAGCGGGAGGATCCACCGAGCAGTACTTC
many TRBJ1-2 15 TRBD1 TRBV12-3/TRBV12-4 CASSLSGQGASGYTF TGTGCCAGCAGTTTATCTGGACAGGGGGCCAGTGGCTACACCTTC
many TRBJ1-1 13 . TRBV10-3 CATRLQEPTEAFF TGTGCCACGAGGCTTCAGGAGCCCACTGAAGCTTTCTTT
many TRBJ1-1 17 . TRBV11-3 CASSLSIGTGGNTEAFF TGTGCCAGCAGCTTATCGATTGGAACGGGAGGGAACACTGAAGCTTTCTTT
many TRBJ2-7 12 TRBD1 TRBV20-1 CSASLTGNEQYF TGCAGTGCTAGCTTGACAGGGAACGAGCAGTACTTC
many TRBJ2-3 10 . TRBV29-1 CSVLTDTQYF TGCAGCGTACTGACAGATACGCAGTATTTT
many TRBJ1-3 17 . TRBV28 CASSHLRDTYSGNTIYF TGTGCCAGCAGTCACCTCCGGGACACCTACTCTGGAAACACCATATATTTT
many TRBJ1-6 16 TRBD1 TRBV7-2 CASSLSSGGHNSPLHF TGTGCCAGCAGCTTAAGCTCAGGGGGTCATAATTCACCCCTCCACTTT
. TRBJ2-5 15 . TRBV20-1 CSARDLARDRETQYF TGCAGTGCTAGAGATCTTGCAAGAGACCGAGAGACCCAGTACTTC
. TRBJ2-6 16 . TRBV5-1 CASSLEGHSGANVLTF TGCGCCAGCAGCTTGGAAGGGCACTCTGGGGCCAACGTCCTGACTTTC
few TRBJ2-1 14 . TRBV20-1 CSARDPLAVNEQFF TGCAGTGCTAGAGATCCTCTAGCAGTCAATGAGCAGTTCTTC
. TRBJ2-6 19 TRBD1 TRBV15 CATSRDPPGGGSGANVLTF TGTGCCACCAGCAGAGATCCCCCAGGGGGCGGATCTGGGGCCAACGTCCTGACTTTC
. TRBJ2-3 15 TRBD2 TRBV13 CASSKLAGATDTQYF TGTGCCAGCAGCAAACTAGCGGGTGCCACAGATACGCAGTATTTT
few TRBJ2-5 15 TRBD1 TRBV7-9 CASSLRQGGQETQYF TGTGCCAGCAGCCTTAGACAGGGCGGACAAGAGACCCAGTACTTC
few TRBJ2-2 15 . TRBV5-1 CASSGRGDHTGELFF TGCGCCAGCAGCGGGAGGGGGGACCACACCGGGGAGCTGTTTTTT
many TRBJ2-7 15 TRBD2 TRBV2 CASSDLTSGSYEQYF TGTGCCAGCAGTGATCTAACTAGCGGGAGCTACGAGCAGTACTTC
. TRBJ2-1 15 TRBD2 TRBV5-6 CASSLPRGGYNEQFF TGTGCCAGCAGCCTCCCACGGGGGGGTTACAATGAGCAGTTCTTC
many TRBJ2-7 13 . TRBV28 CASSLVDFSEQYF TGTGCCAGCAGTTTAGTGGACTTCAGCGAGCAGTACTTC
many TRBJ2-3 11 . TRBV2 CASSVTDTQYF TGTGCCAGCAGTGTAACAGATACGCAGTATTTT
few TRBJ2-1 15 . TRBV5-5 CASTLLQGSTNEQFF TGTGCCAGCACCCTACTACAAGGGTCGACTAATGAGCAGTTCTTC
. TRBJ1-6 16 . TRBV11-2 CASSPILQGRNSPLHF TGTGCCAGCAGCCCAATTCTTCAGGGTCGGAATTCACCCCTCCACTTT
. TRBJ2-1 15 TRBD2 TRBV11-2 CASSYPGLAGAEQFF TGTGCCAGCAGCTATCCGGGACTAGCGGGGGCTGAGCAGTTCTTC
many TRBJ1-5 16 TRBD1 TRBV6-5 CASSYSTGGGNQPQHF TGTGCCAGCAGTTACTCGACAGGGGGTGGCAATCAGCCCCAGCATTTT
. TRBJ2-5 13 TRBD1 TRBV7-9 CASSPTGAETQYF TGTGCCAGCAGCCCAACAGGGGCAGAGACCCAGTACTTC
many TRBJ1-5 13 TRBD1 TRBV20-1 CSASTGQGQPQHF TGCAGTGCTTCGACAGGGCAGGGGCAGCCCCAGCATTTT
many TRBJ2-7 14 TRBD2 TRBV20-1 CSAHPGTISREQYF TGCAGTGCTCACCCAGGGACTATATCACGCGAGCAGTACTTC
. TRBJ2-3 19 TRBD1 TRBV27 CASRLGQGARWGMTDTQYF TGTGCCAGCAGGTTGGGACAGGGGGCGCGTTGGGGGATGACAGATACGCAGTATTTT
few TRBJ2-7 13 . TRBV14 CASSQGVSSEQYF TGTGCCAGCAGCCAAGGGGTTTCATCCGAGCAGTACTTC
few TRBJ1-3 14 . TRBV19 CASTNLVSGNTIYF TGTGCCAGTACCAACTTAGTCTCTGGAAACACCATATATTTT